The text below deals with one T cell receptor beta chain. Its antigen is as yet unknown. This record comes from a study of shared clonotypes between healthy human individuals. Study outcomes and limitations: Genetic and exposure-history diversity was limited by the few donors.

Clones were sequenced by immunoSEQ multiplex PCR, and TCRdb holds only the in-frame ones, with some missing. This table holds roughly 2,500,000 clones, 90% to 95% found once. This clonotype was obtained from a man aged 18-30 years in good health. Some clones in this sample may be carry-over from other donors' samples. Sequencing was performed on naive CD4+ T cells from PBMCs. The subset: CD45RA+ positively selected.

CDR3 nucleotides: TGCGCCAGCAGCTGGGGGACTAGCGGCGAGGGAGAGACCCAGTACTTC. Translating gives CASSWGTSGEGETQYF. The chain has TRBV5-1 and TRBJ2-5; 11 positions agree with TRBD2. Germline V gene sequence: CDR1 SGHRS, CDR2 YFSETQ. The CDR3 length is 16 residues. Unmatched junction bases numbered 8, after V lost 3 bases and J lost 4 bases.